These 5 T cell receptor beta chains share one sample of origin, sequenced in a study of T-cell memory formation after mild COVID-19. From the 5' RACE reads, TCRdb called clonotypes with MiXCR, one entry per CDR3 protein. The sample consists of over 450,000 distinct CDR3 sequences, roughly 22% of them appearing once. Sequencing was performed on PBMCs or a T cell subset sorted from them (not recorded which). Receptor source: an adult woman who had mild COVID-19 (a few samples of this study predate the infection). Cell type and time point are not known.

The rearrangement uses TRBV12-3 or TRBV12-4 and TRBJ2-3, with 11 nucleotides matching TRBD2. CDR3 size: 21 residues. V lost 5 bases to trimming and J lost 2 bases; unmatched junction nucleotides: 21. The CDR3 reads CASSVTPGLAGGRLLTDTQYF. The CDR3, as DNA: TGTGCCAGCAGTGTTACTCCTGGACTAGCGGGCGGGCGACTTCTCACAGATACGCAGTATTTT.

The chain is built from TRBV12-3 or TRBV12-4 and TRBJ2-1; a weak D match, TRBD1 (5 bases). The CDR3 loop spans 14 amino acids. V was cut by 9 bases and J by 3 bases, with 15 bases left in between. This chain's CDR3 is CASRSPDIYNEQFF. Written as DNA, the CDR3 is TGTGCCAGTAGGAGCCCGGACATCTACAATGAGCAGTTCTTC.

The chain employs TRBV9 and TRBJ2-5, with TRBD2 matching over 8 bases. CDR1 SGDLS and CDR2 YYNGEE come from the germline V gene. The CDR3 has 16 amino acids. V gave up 6 bases and J gave up 5 bases; unmatched junction bases: 15. CDR3 in DNA: TGTGCCAGCAACGCGGGGGGTGACGTCCGGGGGGAGACCCAGTACTTC. Amino acids: CASNAGGDVRGETQYF.

V is TRBV7-2 and J is TRBJ2-7; 9 nucleotides line up with TRBD2. The CDR3 is 15 residues long. Germline CDR1 reads SGHTA; CDR2 reads FQGNSA. The V and J ends lost 7 bases and 4 bases, in that order; junction bases with no gene match: 11. The CDR3 DNA follows: TGTGCCAGCACCCAGCGGGGGGTGGGAAAATACGAGCAGTACTTC. This gives the protein CASTQRGVGKYEQYF.

This chain joins TRBV5-4 and TRBJ1-2, with TRBD1 matching 9 bases. Looked up from germline, CDR1 is SGHNT and CDR2 is YYREEE (reference sequence). J lost 5 bases, V lost 7 bases, and 3 bases had no gene match. The CDR3 length is 12 residues. CDR3 in DNA: TGTGCCAGCGGACAGGGGCCATATGGCTACACCTTC. This encodes CASGQGPYGYTF.